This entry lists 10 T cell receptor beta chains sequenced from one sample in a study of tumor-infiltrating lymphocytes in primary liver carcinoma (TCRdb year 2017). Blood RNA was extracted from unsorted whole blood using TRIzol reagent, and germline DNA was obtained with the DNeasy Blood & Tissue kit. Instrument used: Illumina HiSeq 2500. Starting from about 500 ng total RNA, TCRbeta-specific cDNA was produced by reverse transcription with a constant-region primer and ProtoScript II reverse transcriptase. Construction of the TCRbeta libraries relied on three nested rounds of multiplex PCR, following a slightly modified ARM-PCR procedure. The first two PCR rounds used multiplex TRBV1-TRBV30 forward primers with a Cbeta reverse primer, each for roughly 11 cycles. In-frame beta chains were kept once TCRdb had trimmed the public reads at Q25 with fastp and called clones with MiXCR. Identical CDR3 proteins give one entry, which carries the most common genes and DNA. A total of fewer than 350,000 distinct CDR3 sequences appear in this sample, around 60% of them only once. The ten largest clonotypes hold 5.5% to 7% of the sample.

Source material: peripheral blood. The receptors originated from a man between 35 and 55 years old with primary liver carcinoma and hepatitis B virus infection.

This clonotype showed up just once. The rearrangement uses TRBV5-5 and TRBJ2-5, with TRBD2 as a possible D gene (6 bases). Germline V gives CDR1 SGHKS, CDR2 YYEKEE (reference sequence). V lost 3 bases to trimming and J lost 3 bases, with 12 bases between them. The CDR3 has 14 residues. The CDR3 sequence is CASSSAREEETQYF. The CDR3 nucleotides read TGTGCCAGCAGCTCGGCGCGGGAAGAAGAGACCCAGTACTTC.

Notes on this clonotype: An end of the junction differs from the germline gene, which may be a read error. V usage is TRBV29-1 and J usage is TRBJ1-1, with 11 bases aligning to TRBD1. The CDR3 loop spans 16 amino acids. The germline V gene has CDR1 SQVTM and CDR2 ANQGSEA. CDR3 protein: CSVSTGQGALSTEVFF. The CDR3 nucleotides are TGCAGCGTTTCGACCGGACAGGGGGCGCTTAGCACTGAAGTTTTCTTC.

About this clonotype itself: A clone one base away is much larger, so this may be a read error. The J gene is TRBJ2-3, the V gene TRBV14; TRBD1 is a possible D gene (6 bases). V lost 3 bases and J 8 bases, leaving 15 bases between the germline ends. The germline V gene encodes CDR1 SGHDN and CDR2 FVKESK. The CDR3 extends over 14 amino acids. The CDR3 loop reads CASSHRTGCGTQYF. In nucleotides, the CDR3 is TGTGCCAGCAGCCACCGTACAGGGTGTGGTACGCAGTATTTT.

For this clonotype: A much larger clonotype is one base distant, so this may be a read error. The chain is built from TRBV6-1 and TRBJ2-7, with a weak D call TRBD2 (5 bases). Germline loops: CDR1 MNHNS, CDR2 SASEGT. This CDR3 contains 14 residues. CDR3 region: CASSDEGVVYDQYF. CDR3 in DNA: TGTGCCAGCAGTGATGAGGGAGTGGTCTACGATCAGTACTTC.

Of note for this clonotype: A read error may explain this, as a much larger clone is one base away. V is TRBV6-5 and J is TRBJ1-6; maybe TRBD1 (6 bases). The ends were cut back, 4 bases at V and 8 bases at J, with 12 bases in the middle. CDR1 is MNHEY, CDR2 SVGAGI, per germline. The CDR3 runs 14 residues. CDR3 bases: TGTGCCAGCAGTTTCAGGGGCGATGATTCACCCCTCCACTTT. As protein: CASSFRGDDSPLHF.

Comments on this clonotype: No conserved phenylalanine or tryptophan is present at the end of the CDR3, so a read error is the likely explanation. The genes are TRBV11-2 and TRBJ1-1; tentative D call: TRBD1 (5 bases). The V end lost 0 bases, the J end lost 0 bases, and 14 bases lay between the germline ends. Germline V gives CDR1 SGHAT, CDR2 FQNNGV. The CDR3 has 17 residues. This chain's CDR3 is CASSLDRGSGMNTEAFS. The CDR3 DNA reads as TGTGCCAGCAGCTTAGATCGAGGGTCAGGGATGAACACTGAAGCTTTCTCA.

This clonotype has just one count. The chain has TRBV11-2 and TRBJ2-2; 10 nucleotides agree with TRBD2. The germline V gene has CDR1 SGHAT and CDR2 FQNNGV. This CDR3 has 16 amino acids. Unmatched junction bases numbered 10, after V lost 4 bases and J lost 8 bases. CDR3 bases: TGTGCCAGCAGCTCACACAGACTAGCGGGTCATGGGGAGCTGTTTTTT. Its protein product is CASSSHRLAGHGELFF.

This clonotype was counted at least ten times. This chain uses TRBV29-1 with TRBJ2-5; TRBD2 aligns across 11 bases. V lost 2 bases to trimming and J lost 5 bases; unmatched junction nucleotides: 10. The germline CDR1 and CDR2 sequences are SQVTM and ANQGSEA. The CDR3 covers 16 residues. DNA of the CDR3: TGCAGCGTTGAACGGCTAGCGGGAGGCCGGGGGGAGACCCAGTACTTC. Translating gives CSVERLAGGRGETQYF.

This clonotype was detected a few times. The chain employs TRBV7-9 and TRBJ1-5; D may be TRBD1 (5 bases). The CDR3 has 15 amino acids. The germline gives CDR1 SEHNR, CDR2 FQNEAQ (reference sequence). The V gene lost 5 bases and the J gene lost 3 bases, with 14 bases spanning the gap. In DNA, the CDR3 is TGTGCCAGCAGCCCCCCAGGGAGGGACAATCAGCCCCAGCATTTT. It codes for CASSPPGRDNQPQHF.

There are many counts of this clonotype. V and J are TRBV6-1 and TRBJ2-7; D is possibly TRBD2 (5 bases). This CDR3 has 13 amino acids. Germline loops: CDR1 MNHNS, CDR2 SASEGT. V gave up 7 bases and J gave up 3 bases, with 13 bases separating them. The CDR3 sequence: CASMFGLYYEQYF. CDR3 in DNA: TGTGCCAGCATGTTTGGACTTTACTACGAGCAGTACTTC.